This T cell receptor beta chain originates from a study of early T cells in non-severe SARS-CoV-2 infection. Germline V gives CDR1 LGHNA, CDR2 YNFKEQ. Trimming took off 4 bases at V and 8 bases at J, with 20 bases between the two ends. The length of the CDR3 is 16 residues. TCRdb reprocessed the 5' RACE reads with MiXCR, giving one entry per CDR3 protein. The sample contains 55,000 to 65,000 distinct CDR3 sequences, roughly 10% of which appear only once. This clonotype was detected many times. The receptor's source is an adult who was a healthcare worker with PCR-confirmed SARS-CoV-2 infection or an uninfected control (not recorded which). The genes are TRBV4-2 and TRBJ1-4; D gene ambiguous. The sample was whole blood. CDR3 sequence: CASSPIIATLEEKLFF. The CDR3 coding sequence is TGTGCCAGCAGCCCTATAATCGCCACTCTAGAAGAAAAACTGTTTTTT.